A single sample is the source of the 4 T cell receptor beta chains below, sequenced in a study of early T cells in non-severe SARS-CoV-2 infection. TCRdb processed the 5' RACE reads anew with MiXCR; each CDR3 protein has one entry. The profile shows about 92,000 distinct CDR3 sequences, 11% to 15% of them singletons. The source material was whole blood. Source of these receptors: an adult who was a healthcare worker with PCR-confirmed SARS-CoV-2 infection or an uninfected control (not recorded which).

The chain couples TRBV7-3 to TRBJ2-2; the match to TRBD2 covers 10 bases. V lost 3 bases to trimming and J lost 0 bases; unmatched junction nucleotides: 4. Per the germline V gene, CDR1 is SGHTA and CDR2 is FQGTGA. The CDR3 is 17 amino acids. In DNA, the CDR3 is TGTGCCAGCAGCTTCGGGCTAGCGGGGGCGAACACCGGGGAGCTGTTTTTT. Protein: CASSFGLAGANTGELFF.

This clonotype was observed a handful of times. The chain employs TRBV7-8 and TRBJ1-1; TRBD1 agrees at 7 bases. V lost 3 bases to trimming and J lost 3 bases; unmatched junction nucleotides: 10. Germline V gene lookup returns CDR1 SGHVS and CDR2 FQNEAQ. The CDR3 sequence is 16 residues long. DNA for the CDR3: TGTGCCAGCAGCTTTTGGGTGGACAGGAGCCACACTGAAGCTTTCTTT. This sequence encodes CASSFWVDRSHTEAFF.

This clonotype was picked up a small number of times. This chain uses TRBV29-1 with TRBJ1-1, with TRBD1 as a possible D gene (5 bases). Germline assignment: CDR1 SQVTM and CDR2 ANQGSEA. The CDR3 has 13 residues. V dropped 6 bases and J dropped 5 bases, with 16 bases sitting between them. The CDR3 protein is CSVHYTRETEAFF. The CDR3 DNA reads TGCAGCGTCCACTACACCAGGGAAACTGAAGCTTTCTTT.

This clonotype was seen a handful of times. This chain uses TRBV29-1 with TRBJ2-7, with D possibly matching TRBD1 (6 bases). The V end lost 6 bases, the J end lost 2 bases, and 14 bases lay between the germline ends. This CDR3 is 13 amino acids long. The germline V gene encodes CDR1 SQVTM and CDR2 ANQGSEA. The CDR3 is CSVEGENAYEQYF. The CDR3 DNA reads TGCAGCGTCGAGGGGGAGAATGCCTACGAGCAGTACTTC.